This T cell receptor beta chain was identified in a study of T cell repertoires in cytomegalovirus infection. Turning to the study itself: Public signatures in TCR beta pointed to CMV infection and matching HLA type. Study observations and caveats: Predominance within the ex vivo response was attributable to HLA-C-restricted CMV-specific TCR beta clonotypes. Carriers of CMV plus the relevant HLA were identified by cumulative public TCR beta family frequency.

Each CDR3 protein gets one entry after TCRdb re-called the reads with MiXCR. In the table there are fewer than 1,000,000 distinct CDR3 sequences, less than 35% of which are singletons. This clonotype was seen repeatedly, ten times or more. Its antigen is currently unknown. This clonotype originated in a human donor in good health (CMV status not recorded). Some clones in this sample may be carry-over from other donors' samples. The sample here was cultured CD8+ T cells from PBMCs, taken from culture after CMV antigen stimulation.

The CDR3 is CSTLRGAGYNEQFF. CDR3 bases: TGCAGCACTTTACGGGGGGCTGGGTACAATGAGCAGTTCTTC. This chain joins TRBV29-1 and TRBJ2-1; perhaps TRBD2 as D (7 bases). The CDR3 runs to 14 residues. V lost 8 bases, J lost 4 bases, and 18 bases lay in between. CDR1 SQVTM and CDR2 ANQGSEA come from the germline V gene.